This TCR beta chain was identified in a study of CD8 T cells in ankylosing spondylitis. The study's findings and limits: Blood of patients with ankylosing spondylitis appeared to be characterized by a TCR beta motif of eight or nine highly homologous variants. Within peripheral blood, clones linked to disease were CD8+ and relatively rare. Reports say disease-linked clones showed up significantly more in matched ankylosing spondylitis synovial fluid.

In the case of this clonotype: Its cognate antigen is unknown.

Each CDR3 protein gets one entry after TCRdb re-called the 5' RACE reads with MiXCR. Counted here are 250,000 to 350,000 distinct CDR3 sequences, approximately 8.2% occurring once; the ten biggest clones make up roughly 15%. V was pared by 5 bases and J by 6 bases, with 10 bases between. The CDR3 has 11 amino acids. CDR1 and CDR2 from the germline V gene are DFQATT and SNEGSKA (reference sequence). The clonotype comes from a male donor with ankylosing spondylitis. Sequencing used blood, either unsorted or a sorted T cell fraction (not recorded which). The gene calls are TRBV20-1 and TRBJ2-5; TRBD1 is a possible D gene (6 bases). CDR3 in amino acids: CSAGGGQTQYF. CDR3 DNA: TGCAGTGCTGGGGGCGGACAGACCCAGTACTTC.